The T cell receptor beta chain under discussion was sequenced for a study of spatial heterogeneity in lung cancer. Regarding the study as a whole: How many expanded intratumoral alpha and beta TCRs were present tracked the tumor mutation count, which was a count of nonsynonymous mutations.

The time point is: sample taken at primary tumor resection. Trimming stripped 0 bases from V and 6 bases from J, with 16 bases between. The CDR3 is 16 residues long. Per the germline V gene, CDR1 is LGHNA and CDR2 is YNFKEQ. MiXCR was run by TCRdb on the 5' RACE reads, yielding one entry per CDR3 protein. This sample has some 3,500 distinct CDR3 sequences, with about 26% found just once. This clonotype ranks as medium-sized. Its cognate antigen is unknown. J is TRBJ2-3 and V is TRBV4-2; D is possibly TRBD2 (6 bases). The clonotype comes from a male donor with early-stage non-small cell lung cancer. The sample here was lung tumor tissue, taken at surgery. Written as DNA, the CDR3 is TGTGCCAGCAGCCAAGATGAGGGACTTCGGCTGGATACGCAGTATTTT. Protein sequence: CASSQDEGLRLDTQYF.